The next 10 T cell receptor beta chains were all read from a single sample in a study of OX40 agonist ivuxolimab in advanced cancers. TCRdb's copy holds only in-frame clones and misses some; the assay was immunoSEQ multiplex PCR. Of 45,000 to 60,000 clones in the sample, 85% to 90% were seen once. This sample comprised CD4+ or CD8+ T cells sorted from blood, obtained in a trial of the OX40 agonist ivuxolimab. The receptors were gathered from an adult with an advanced solid tumor such as melanoma, head and neck, liver or kidney cancer.

V gene TRBV15 combines with J gene TRBJ2-7; 7 bases fit TRBD2. Germline V CDR1 and CDR2: LNHNV, YYDKDF (reference sequence). This CDR3 is 14 amino acids long. With 0 bases clipped from V and 2 bases from J, the junction kept 1 base outside the gene matches. DNA for the CDR3: TGTGCCACCAGCAGAGATCTAGCGGCCTACGAGCAGTACTTC. Protein: CATSRDLAAYEQYF.

This chain links TRBV29-1 with TRBJ2-3; 9 bases agree with TRBD2. Germline V gene sequence: CDR1 SQVTM, CDR2 ANQGSEA. After removal of 6 bases from V and 5 bases from J, the junction contained 9 bases not matched to a gene. CDR3 length: 14 residues. CDR3 sequence reads: CSVQTSGFLDTQYF. In nucleotides, the CDR3 is TGCAGCGTCCAGACTAGCGGTTTTTTAGATACGCAGTATTTT.

The chain's CDR3 is CASNNVGATGELFF. Here the CDR3 DNA reads TGTGCCAGCAACAACGTGGGGGCAACCGGGGAGCTGTTTTTT. This chain connects TRBV7-2 to TRBJ2-2; tentative D call: TRBD1 (6 bases). Per the germline V gene, CDR1 is SGHTA and CDR2 is FQGNSA. This CDR3 comprises 14 residues. Trimming shortened V by 7 bases and J by 5 bases, and 14 bases separated the two germline ends.

CDR3 region: CASSPRIGQPSPSGNTIYF. CDR3 coding DNA: TGTGCCAGCTCACCACGTATTGGACAGCCGAGTCCCTCTGGAAACACCATATATTTT. The V call is TRBV18, the J call TRBJ1-3; D possibly corresponds to TRBD1 (6 bases). Germline V gene sequence: CDR1 KGHSH, CDR2 LQKENI. The CDR3 runs to 19 residues. Trimming left V 1 base short and J 0 bases short, with 19 bases between.

CDR3 nucleotides: TGTGCCAGCAGTGCCCGCTCTAGCGGGAGCGGCAATGAGCAGTTCTTC. It codes for CASSARSSGSGNEQFF. The chain has TRBV6-1 and TRBJ2-1; TRBD2 aligns across 10 bases. The V and J ends lost 4 bases and 6 bases, in that order; junction bases with no gene match: 9. The CDR3 contains 16 residues. CDR1 and CDR2 (germline): MNHNS, SASEGT.

V and J are TRBV7-6 and TRBJ2-3; TRBD2 matches at 13 bases. After removal of 4 bases from V and 5 bases from J, the junction contained 3 bases not matched to a gene. The CDR3 has 15 amino acids. Germline-derived CDR1 and CDR2 are SGHVS and FNYEAQ. The CDR3 region has the DNA TGTGCCAGCAGCTCACTAGCGGGAGGGTTAGATACGCAGTATTTT. Amino acids: CASSSLAGGLDTQYF.

The rearrangement joins TRBV2 to TRBJ2-1; TRBD1 aligns across 9 bases. The junction had 7 bases not matched to a gene; V was cut back by 10 bases and J by 6 bases. CDR3 length equals 13 residues. Germline values: CDR1 SNHLY, CDR2 FYNNEI. The CDR3 is CAKMDRGGNEQFF. In DNA, the CDR3 is TGTGCCAAAATGGACAGGGGCGGCAATGAGCAGTTCTTC.

The V gene is TRBV18, the J gene TRBJ2-7, with 14 positions matching TRBD2. CDR3 length: 16 residues. With 2 bases clipped from V and 2 bases from J, the junction kept 2 bases outside the gene matches. CDR1 is KGHSH and CDR2 is LQKENI in the germline V gene. CDR3 residues: CASSPAGLAGAYEQYF. CDR3 bases: TGTGCCAGCTCACCAGCGGGACTAGCGGGAGCCTACGAGCAGTACTTC.

This clone was recorded a few times. The CDR3 DNA reads TGTGCCAGCAGGGGGGACTTCACCTACGAGCAGTACTTC. It translates to CASRGDFTYEQYF. This rearrangement joins TRBV28 to TRBJ2-7; possibly TRBD2 for D (6 bases). Trimming removed 6 bases at V and 2 bases at J, with 11 bases between. Germline V gene lookup returns CDR1 MDHEN and CDR2 SYDVKM. This CDR3 region has 13 residues.

The genes are TRBV2 and TRBJ1-5; 9 bases match TRBD1. J lost 7 bases, V lost 5 bases, and 15 bases had no gene match. The CDR3 length is 17 residues. Germline loops: CDR1 SNHLY, CDR2 FYNNEI. The CDR3 DNA sequence: TGTGCCAGCAGTTCCCCGGGACAGGGCGCTTGGGAACAGCCCCAGCATTTT. It translates to CASSSPGQGAWEQPQHF.